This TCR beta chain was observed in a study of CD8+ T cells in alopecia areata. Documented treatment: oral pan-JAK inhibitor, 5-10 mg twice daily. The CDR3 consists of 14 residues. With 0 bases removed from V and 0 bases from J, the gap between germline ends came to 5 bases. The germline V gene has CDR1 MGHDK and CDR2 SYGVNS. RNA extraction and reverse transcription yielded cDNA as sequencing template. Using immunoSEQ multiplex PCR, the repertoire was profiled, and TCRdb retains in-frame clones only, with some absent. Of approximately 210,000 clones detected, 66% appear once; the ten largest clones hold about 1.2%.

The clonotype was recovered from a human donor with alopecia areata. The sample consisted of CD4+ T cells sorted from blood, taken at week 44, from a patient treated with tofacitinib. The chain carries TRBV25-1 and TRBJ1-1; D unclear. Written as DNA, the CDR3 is TGTGCCAGCAGTGAATATGGGCTGAACACTGAAGCTTTCTTT. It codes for CASSEYGLNTEAFF.